This TCR beta chain comes out of a study of T cells in Graves' hyperthyroidism and ophthalmopathy. About the study: Peripheral blood samples were taken at initial diagnosis, prior to any treatment. Whole-study results and caveats: Ophthalmopathy, as predicted by the model, came a median around 6.7 months after the prediction.

What was amplified from RNA transcripts were TCR beta CDR3 regions. A set of HTBI primers served as the primers for a first-round RT-PCR of the TCR CDR3. TCRdb reanalysed the multiplex PCR reads using MiXCR and keeps one entry per CDR3 protein. The repertoire has fewer than 350,000 distinct CDR3 sequences, 15% to 20% of them found once; the top ten carry less than 20%. This clonotype showed up many times. Its target is not known. Looked up from germline, CDR1 is SGHAT and CDR2 is FQNNGV. Trimming left V 4 bases short and J 1 base short, with 7 bases between. This CDR3 has 13 amino acids. The sample taken for sequencing was blood. This receptor was taken from a woman in her 40s with Graves' ophthalmopathy. The gene calls are TRBV11-2 and TRBJ1-1; TRBD1 is a possible D gene (5 bases). The chain's CDR3 is CASSSQGNTEAFF. DNA of the CDR3: TGTGCCAGCAGCTCTCAGGGGAACACTGAAGCTTTCTTT.